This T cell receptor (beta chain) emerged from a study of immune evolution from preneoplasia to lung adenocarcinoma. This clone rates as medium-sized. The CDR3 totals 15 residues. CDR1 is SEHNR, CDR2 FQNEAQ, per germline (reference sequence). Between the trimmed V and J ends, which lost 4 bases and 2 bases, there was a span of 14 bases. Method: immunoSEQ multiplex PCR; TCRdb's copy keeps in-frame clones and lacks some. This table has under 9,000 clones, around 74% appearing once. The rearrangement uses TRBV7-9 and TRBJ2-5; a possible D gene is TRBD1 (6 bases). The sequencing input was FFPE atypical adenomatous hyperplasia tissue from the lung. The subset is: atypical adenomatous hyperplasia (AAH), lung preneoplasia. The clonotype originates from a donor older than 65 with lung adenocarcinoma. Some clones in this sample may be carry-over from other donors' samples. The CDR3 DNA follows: TGTGCCAGCAGCTCCGTTACGGGACAACAAGAGACCCAGTACTTC. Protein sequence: CASSSVTGQQETQYF.